These T cell receptor beta chains were read from a single sample in a study of T cell responses to AZD1222 COVID-19 vaccine. The assay was immunoSEQ multiplex PCR, and TCRdb's table has in-frame clones only and misses some. The table lists 95,000 to 150,000 clones, around 88% of them singletons, with under 6.5% in the top ten. Material: peripheral blood, obtained on day 0 of AZD1222 vaccination. These receptors were taken from an adult in good health. Each CDR3 is given with its conserved first and last residue. The D gene is left open where the match is weak. Clone sizes are given selectively: once, few, many, or a class where the clone is expanded.

V	size	length	D	J	CDR3	DNA
TRBV7-9	NA	14	NA	TRBJ2-7	CASSLYQGRNEQYF	TGTGCCAGCAGCTTATATCAGGGGAGGAACGAGCAGTACTTC
TRBV9	NA	15	NA	TRBJ1-3	CASSVGWFSGNTIYF	TGTGCCAGCAGCGTAGGCTGGTTTTCTGGAAACACCATATATTTT
TRBV3-1/TRBV3-2	NA	17	NA	TRBJ1-4	CASSQAFPGSTNEKLFF	TGTGCCAGCAGCCAAGCCTTCCCGGGCAGTACTAATGAAAAACTGTTTTTT
TRBV4-3	NA	17	NA	TRBJ2-1	CASSQDVGNSGTGEQFF	TGCGCCAGCAGCCAAGATGTCGGGAATTCGGGTACGGGTGAGCAGTTCTTC
TRBV4-3	NA	11	NA	TRBJ2-5	CASSPEETQYF	TGCGCCAGCAGCCCAGAGGAGACCCAGTACTTC
TRBV7-6	NA	15	TRBD1	TRBJ2-1	CASSGGTGPMNEQFF	TGTGCCAGCAGCGGAGGGACAGGGCCAATGAATGAGCAGTTCTTC
TRBV7-8	NA	14	TRBD1	TRBJ2-7	CASSLGTGIYEQYF	TGTGCCAGCAGCTTAGGGACAGGGATCTACGAGCAGTACTTC
TRBV28	NA	12	NA	TRBJ1-5	CASAWGNQPQHF	TGTGCCAGCGCTTGGGGAAATCAGCCCCAGCATTTT
TRBV20-1	NA	11	NA	TRBJ2-5	CSVFRRETQYF	TGCAGTGTGTTCCGGCGAGAGACCCAGTACTTC
TRBV2	NA	15	TRBD1	TRBJ1-4	CASSDLGTGVEKLFF	TGTGCCAGCAGTGACCTCGGGACAGGGGTTGAAAAACTGTTTTTT
TRBV18	NA	12	NA	TRBJ2-7	CASSPGGYEQYF	TGTGCCAGCTCACCGGGCGGCTACGAGCAGTACTTC
TRBV6-2/TRBV6-3	NA	12	NA	TRBJ1-5	CASSYGRQPQHF	TGTGCCAGCAGTTATGGTAGGCAGCCCCAGCATTTT
TRBV6-5	NA	13	NA	TRBJ1-1	CASNSGTNTEAFF	TGTGCCAGCAACTCGGGGACAAACACTGAAGCTTTCTTT
TRBV12-3/TRBV12-4	few	13	NA	TRBJ1-2	CASSRGGLGGYTF	TGTGCCAGCAGTCGGGGCGGTCTTGGTGGCTACACCTTC
TRBV5-4	NA	13	NA	TRBJ1-1	CASSLAGPTEAFF	TGTGCCAGCAGCTTGGCAGGCCCCACTGAAGCTTTCTTT
TRBV19	NA	16	NA	TRBJ1-5	CASSTTLIGLGQPQHF	TGTGCCAGTAGTACCACCCTGATAGGGCTCGGGCAGCCCCAGCATTTT
TRBV9	NA	14	NA	TRBJ1-1	CASSAVLMNTEAFF	TGTGCCAGCAGCGCTGTCCTCATGAACACTGAAGCTTTCTTT
TRBV2	once	15	TRBD1	TRBJ2-7	CASSAGTGFTYEQYF	TGTGCCAGCAGTGCAGGGACAGGGTTTACTTACGAGCAGTACTTC
TRBV18	NA	14	TRBD1	TRBJ2-7	CASSQWDRDHEQYF	TGTGCCAGCTCACAATGGGACAGGGACCACGAGCAGTACTTC
TRBV28	NA	13	TRBD2	TRBJ2-7	CASSLGGWYEQYF	TGTGCCAGCAGTTTGGGGGGGTGGTACGAGCAGTACTTC
TRBV27	NA	16	NA	TRBJ1-1	CASSLSRGAGNTEAFF	TGTGCCAGCAGTTTATCAAGGGGGGCCGGTAACACTGAAGCTTTCTTT
TRBV19	NA	16	TRBD1	TRBJ1-3	CASSMRTGDTGNTIYF	TGTGCCAGTAGTATGAGGACAGGGGATACCGGAAACACCATATATTTT
TRBV12-5	NA	13	NA	TRBJ2-2	CASGLVDGGELFF	TGTGCTAGTGGTTTGGTCGACGGCGGGGAGCTGTTTTTT
TRBV3-1/TRBV3-2	NA	17	NA	TRBJ2-2	CASSQGPQNPPPGELFF	TGTGCCAGCAGCCAAGGCCCGCAAAACCCCCCACCCGGGGAGCTGTTTTTT
TRBV9	NA	14	NA	TRBJ2-7	CASSPGTGTYEQYF	TGTGCCAGCAGCCCAGGTACGGGTACCTACGAGCAGTACTTC
TRBV28	NA	12	NA	TRBJ2-7	CASSRGRYEQYF	TGTGCCAGCAGTCGGGGTCGGTACGAGCAGTACTTC
TRBV28	NA	14	NA	TRBJ1-2	CASATGTANYGYTF	TGTGCCAGCGCCACCGGGACCGCCAACTATGGCTACACCTTC
TRBV12-3/TRBV12-4	once	12	NA	TRBJ2-3	CASSFDGDTQYF	TGTGCCAGCAGTTTTGACGGGGATACGCAGTATTTT
TRBV6-2/TRBV6-3	NA	14	NA	TRBJ2-3	CASSYSGSTDTQYF	TGTGCCAGCAGTTACTCCGGCAGCACAGATACGCAGTATTTT
TRBV20-1	NA	11	TRBD1	TRBJ1-1	CSAKTGGLAFF	TGCAGTGCTAAGACAGGGGGCTTGGCTTTCTTT
TRBV7-3	NA	15	NA	TRBJ1-1	CASSLTDGGRTEAFF	TGTGCCAGCAGCTTAACAGACGGTGGCCGCACTGAAGCTTTCTTT
TRBV6-5	NA	14	NA	TRBJ2-2	CASSPRTNTGELFF	TGTGCCAGCAGCCCCCGGACGAACACCGGGGAGCTGTTTTTT
TRBV6-5	NA	15	TRBD1	TRBJ1-3	CASRPQGAYGNTIYF	TGTGCCAGCAGACCCCAGGGGGCCTATGGAAACACCATATATTTT
TRBV4-3	NA	16	NA	TRBJ1-4	CASGEELTATNEKLFF	TGCGCCAGCGGTGAAGAGCTGACAGCAACTAATGAAAAACTGTTTTTT
TRBV5-1	NA	14	NA	TRBJ1-1	CASSLLSTGTEAFF	TGCGCCAGCAGCCTCCTCTCGACGGGCACTGAAGCTTTCTTT
TRBV5-1	once	16	NA	TRBJ2-3	CASSSLGRTSTDTQYF	TGCGCCAGCAGCAGTCTGGGGCGGACTAGCACAGATACGCAGTATTTT
TRBV28	once	13	NA	TRBJ2-7	CASSFDGTYEQYF	TGTGCCAGCAGTTTTGACGGGACCTACGAGCAGTACTTC
TRBV11-3	NA	16	TRBD2	TRBJ2-1	CASSLDVTSVYNEQFF	TGTGCCAGCAGCTTAGATGTGACTAGCGTATACAATGAGCAGTTCTTC
TRBV2	NA	13	NA	TRBJ1-2	CASSLRDGNGYTF	TGTGCCAGCAGTCTAAGGGACGGGAATGGCTACACCTTC
TRBV5-6	NA	13	NA	TRBJ1-1	CASNHRVETEAFF	TGTGCCAGCAACCACAGGGTAGAGACTGAAGCTTTCTTT
TRBV3-1/TRBV3-2	few	15	NA	TRBJ1-4	CASSESEALNEKLFF	TGTGCCAGCAGCGAGTCCGAGGCTCTGAATGAAAAACTGTTTTTT
TRBV20-1	NA	11	NA	TRBJ1-1	CSARRDPLAFF	TGCAGTGCTAGGCGGGACCCTCTGGCTTTCTTT
TRBV7-9	NA	15	NA	TRBJ2-1	CASSYPGLQGNEQFF	TGTGCCAGCAGCTATCCGGGACTACAGGGCAATGAGCAGTTCTTC
TRBV7-6	NA	16	TRBD2	TRBJ2-1	CASSPRLAGGLYEQFF	TGTGCCAGCAGCCCGCGGCTAGCGGGGGGGCTCTATGAGCAGTTCTTC
TRBV5-8	NA	15	TRBD1	TRBJ2-1	CASSWRGDRAEEQFF	TGTGCCAGCAGCTGGCGCGGAGACAGGGCGGAAGAGCAGTTCTTC
TRBV7-8	NA	14	TRBD1	TRBJ1-1	CASSPRQGLTEAFF	TGTGCCAGCAGCCCGCGACAGGGTCTAACTGAAGCTTTCTTT
TRBV6-7	few	16	NA	TRBJ1-1	CASSIQGMRMNTEAFF	TGTGCCAGCAGCATACAGGGAATGAGGATGAACACTGAAGCTTTCTTT
TRBV6-2/TRBV6-3	NA	14	NA	TRBJ2-7	CASSYGGLGNEQYF	TGTGCCAGCAGTTACGGGGGGCTTGGGAACGAGCAGTACTTC
TRBV15	NA	12	NA	TRBJ2-1	CATSREVNEQFF	TGTGCCACCAGCAGAGAAGTGAATGAGCAGTTCTTC
TRBV10-2	few	13	TRBD1	TRBJ2-5	CASSGQGAETQYF	TGCGCCAGCAGTGGGCAGGGGGCAGAGACCCAGTACTTC
TRBV19	once	14	NA	TRBJ1-2	CASSQETGDYGYTF	TGTGCCAGTAGTCAAGAAACAGGAGACTATGGCTACACCTTC
TRBV5-6	NA	13	TRBD1	TRBJ1-2	CASSRGQHYGYTF	TGTGCCAGCAGCCGGGGACAGCACTATGGCTACACCTTC